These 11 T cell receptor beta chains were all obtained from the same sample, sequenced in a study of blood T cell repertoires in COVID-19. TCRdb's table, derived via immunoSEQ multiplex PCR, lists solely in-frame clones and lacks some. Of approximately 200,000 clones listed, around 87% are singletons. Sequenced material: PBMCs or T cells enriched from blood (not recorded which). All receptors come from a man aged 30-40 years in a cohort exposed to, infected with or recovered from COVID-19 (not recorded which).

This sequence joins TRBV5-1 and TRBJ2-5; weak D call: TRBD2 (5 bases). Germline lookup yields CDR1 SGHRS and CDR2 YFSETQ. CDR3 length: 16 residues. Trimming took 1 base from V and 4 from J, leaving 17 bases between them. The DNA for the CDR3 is TGCGCCAGCAGCTTGTCGAACGGGGTTACGGGAGAGACCCAGTACTTC. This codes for CASSLSNGVTGETQYF.

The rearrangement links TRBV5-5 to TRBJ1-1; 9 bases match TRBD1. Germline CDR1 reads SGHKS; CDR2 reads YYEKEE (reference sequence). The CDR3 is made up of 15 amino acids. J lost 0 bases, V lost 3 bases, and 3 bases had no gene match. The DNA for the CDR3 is TGTGCCAGCAGCTCACAGGGGGCGCTGAACACTGAAGCTTTCTTT. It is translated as CASSSQGALNTEAFF. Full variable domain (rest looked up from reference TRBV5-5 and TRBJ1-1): DAGVTQSPTHLIKTRGQQVTLRCSPISGHKSVSWYQQVLGQGPQFIFQYYEKEERGRGNFPDRFSARQFPNYSSELNVNALLLGDSALYLCASSSQGALNTEAFFGQGTRLTVV.

Here the CDR3 reads CASGLVQSTSGRGTGELFF. CDR3 coding DNA: TGTGCTAGTGGTTTGGTACAATCGACTAGCGGGAGGGGGACCGGGGAGCTGTTTTTT. The V call is TRBV12-5, the J call TRBJ2-2, with 14 bases fitting TRBD2. Trimming at V came to 0 bases and at J to 5 bases, leaving 8 bases not matched to a gene. Germline V gene data show CDR1 as LGHNT and CDR2 as FRNRAP. This CDR3 spans 19 amino acids.

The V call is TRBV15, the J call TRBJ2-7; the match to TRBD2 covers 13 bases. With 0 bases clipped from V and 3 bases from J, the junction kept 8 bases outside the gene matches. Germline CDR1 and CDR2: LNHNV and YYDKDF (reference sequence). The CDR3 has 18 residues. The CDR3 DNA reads TGTGCCACCAGCAGAGAAGCGGGACTAGCGGGAACACACTACGAGCAGTACTTC. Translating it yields CATSREAGLAGTHYEQYF. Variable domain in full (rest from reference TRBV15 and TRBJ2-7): DAMVIQNPRYQVTQFGKPVTLSCSQTLNHNVMYWYQQKSSQAPKLLFHYYDKDFNNEADTPDNFQSRRPNTSFCFLDIRSPGLGDTAMYLCATSREAGLAGTHYEQYFGPGTRLTVT.

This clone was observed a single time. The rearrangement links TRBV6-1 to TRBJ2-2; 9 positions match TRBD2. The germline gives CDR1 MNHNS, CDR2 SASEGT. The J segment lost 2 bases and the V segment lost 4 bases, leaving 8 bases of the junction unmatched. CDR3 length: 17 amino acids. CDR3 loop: CASSAFRLAANTGELFF. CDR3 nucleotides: TGTGCCAGCAGTGCCTTTAGACTAGCGGCAAACACCGGGGAGCTGTTTTTT.

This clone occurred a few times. The CDR3 region has the DNA TGTGCCAGCAGCTTAGTTTCTCAGGGAGGGGCCAACGTCCTGACTTTC. It encodes CASSLVSQGGANVLTF. The J gene is TRBJ2-6, the V gene TRBV11-2; TRBD1 might be the D (5 bases). The length of the CDR3 is 16 residues. The germline V gene encodes CDR1 SGHAT and CDR2 FQNNGV. The V end lost 1 base, the J end lost 4 bases, and 11 bases lay between the germline ends.

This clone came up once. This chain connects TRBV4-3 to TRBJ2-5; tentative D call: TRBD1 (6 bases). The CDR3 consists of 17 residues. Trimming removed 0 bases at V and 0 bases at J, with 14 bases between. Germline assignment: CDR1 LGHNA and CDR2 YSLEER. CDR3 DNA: TGCGCCAGCAGCCAAGATTGGTCTAGGGGGTACCAAGAGACCCAGTACTTC. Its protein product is CASSQDWSRGYQETQYF.

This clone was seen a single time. As DNA, the CDR3 is TGTGCCAGCAGCTCGGGACAGGGGAACAATCAGCCCCAGCATTTT. Translated, it gives CASSSGQGNNQPQHF. This sequence joins TRBV7-9 and TRBJ1-5; 10 bases are a match to TRBD1. The CDR3 covers 15 residues. Trimming took 4 bases from V and 3 from J; bases not matched to a gene: 3. Per the germline V gene, CDR1 is SEHNR and CDR2 is FQNEAQ (reference sequence).

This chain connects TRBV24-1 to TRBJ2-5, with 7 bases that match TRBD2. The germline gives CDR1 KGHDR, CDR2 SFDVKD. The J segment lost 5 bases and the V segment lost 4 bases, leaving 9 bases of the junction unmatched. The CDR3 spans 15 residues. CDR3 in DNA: TGTGCCACCAGTGACCCGGGGGGAACCCGGGAGACCCAGTACTTC. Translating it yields CATSDPGGTRETQYF.

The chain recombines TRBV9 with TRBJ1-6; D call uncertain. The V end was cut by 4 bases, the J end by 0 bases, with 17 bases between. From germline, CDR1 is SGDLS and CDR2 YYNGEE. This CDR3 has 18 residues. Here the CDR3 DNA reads TGTGCCAGCAGCCCCGGTTCAGGTCTGGGCTCCTATAATTCACCCCTCCACTTT. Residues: CASSPGSGLGSYNSPLHF.

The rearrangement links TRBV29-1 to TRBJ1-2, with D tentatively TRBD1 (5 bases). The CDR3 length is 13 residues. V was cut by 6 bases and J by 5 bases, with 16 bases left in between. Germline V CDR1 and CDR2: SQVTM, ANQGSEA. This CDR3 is CSVGGASVYGYTF. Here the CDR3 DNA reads TGCAGCGTCGGCGGGGCGTCGGTATATGGCTACACCTTC.